Listed here is a single T cell receptor beta chain. Per germline, CDR1 PRHDT and CDR2 FYEKMQ (reference sequence). The CDR3 is 16 residues long. J lost 1 base, V lost 8 bases, and 11 bases had no gene match. This sample stems from a study of blood T cell repertoires in COVID-19. In the original processing: Amplification of reference gene primers provided the estimated nucleated cell counts. This table comes from immunoSEQ multiplex PCR, and its TCRdb copy is limited to in-frame clones, with some not included. The DNA gave D and trimming, while V, J and clone size come from that table. Among around 150,000 clones, 60% to 80% were seen once, and the ten largest hold approximately 8.6%.

Material: peripheral blood. The source of this sequence is a man aged 45 to 65 with active or convalescent COVID-19. The chain combines TRBV13 with TRBJ2-1, with 7 bases lining up with TRBD2. The DNA of the CDR3 is TGTGCCAGCGGCCCACGGGCTAGCGGATCCTACAATGAGCAGTTCTTC. Its protein is CASGPRASGSYNEQFF.